The present T cell receptor (beta chain) was sequenced within a study of control samples from healthy donors and cancer patients. CDR3 length: 14 residues. Germline V gene data show CDR1 as GTSNPN and CDR2 as SVGIG (reference sequence). Trimming took 4 bases from V and 0 from J, leaving 10 bases between them. Clones were sequenced by immunoSEQ multiplex PCR, and TCRdb holds only the in-frame ones, with some missing. The sample shows under 80,000 clones, 75% to 90% of them seen only once. This chain joins TRBV30 and TRBJ2-4, with D possibly being TRBD1 (5 bases). The sequence was collected from a man between 45 and 60 years old in good health. The specimen was blood. The CDR3 protein is CAWMDKIAKNIQYF. The CDR3 DNA reads TGTGCCTGGATGGACAAGATAGCCAAAAACATTCAGTACTTC.